This is a list of T cell receptor beta chains from one sample in a study of neoadjuvant anti-PD-1 for oral cavity cancer. The data were produced by immunoSEQ multiplex PCR, yet TCRdb's version contains in-frame clones alone and is incomplete. The sample contains about 42,000 clones, around 79% of which appear only once. Material: PBMCs, obtained after nivolumab (anti-PD-1) treatment. These receptors all stem from a person aged 35 to 85 with oral cavity squamous cell carcinoma. Both conserved end residues are part of each CDR3. The D gene is left open where the match is weak. Clone size is shown for a subset of rows, as once, few, many or a class of expanded clone.

cdr3_length: 14
d_call: NA
v_call: TRBV5-1
clone_size: NA
j_call: TRBJ1-1
cdr3_aa: CASSPTVQSTEAFF
cdr3_nt: TGCGCCAGCAGCCCCACCGTCCAGAGCACTGAAGCTTTCTTT

cdr3_length: 12
d_call: TRBD1
v_call: TRBV6-1
clone_size: NA
j_call: TRBJ1-3
cdr3_aa: CASMQGANTIYF
cdr3_nt: TGTGCCAGCATGCAGGGGGCGAACACCATATATTTT

cdr3_length: 13
d_call: NA
v_call: TRBV30
clone_size: NA
j_call: TRBJ1-5
cdr3_aa: CAWGVESDQPQHF
cdr3_nt: TGTGCCTGGGGTGTTGAGTCGGATCAGCCCCAGCATTTT

cdr3_length: 16
d_call: NA
v_call: TRBV7-9
clone_size: NA
j_call: TRBJ2-3
cdr3_aa: CASSLGQTSSTDTQYF
cdr3_nt: TGTGCCAGCAGCCTTGGACAGACCTCTAGCACAGATACGCAGTATTTT

cdr3_length: 14
d_call: NA
v_call: TRBV9
clone_size: NA
j_call: TRBJ1-1
cdr3_aa: CASSVGPQGTEAFF
cdr3_nt: TGTGCCAGCAGCGTAGGGCCCCAAGGCACTGAAGCTTTCTTT

cdr3_length: 17
d_call: TRBD1
v_call: TRBV5-6
clone_size: NA
j_call: TRBJ2-1
cdr3_aa: CASSLAWAGTGKNEQFF
cdr3_nt: TGTGCCAGCAGCTTGGCTTGGGCAGGGACAGGGAAGAATGAGCAGTTCTTC

cdr3_length: 16
d_call: TRBD2
v_call: TRBV7-8
clone_size: NA
j_call: TRBJ2-2
cdr3_aa: CASSLGTSGNTGELFF
cdr3_nt: TGTGCCAGCAGCTTAGGGACTAGCGGGAACACCGGGGAGCTGTTTTTT

cdr3_length: 12
d_call: NA
v_call: TRBV27
clone_size: NA
j_call: TRBJ2-7
cdr3_aa: CASRGERAEQYF
cdr3_nt: TGTGCCAGCAGGGGGGAGAGGGCCGAGCAGTACTTC

cdr3_length: 14
d_call: TRBD1
v_call: TRBV2
clone_size: NA
j_call: TRBJ1-6
cdr3_aa: CASRGQGARSPLHF
cdr3_nt: TGTGCCAGCAGAGGACAGGGGGCGAGGTCACCCCTCCACTTT

cdr3_length: 15
d_call: NA
v_call: TRBV11-3
clone_size: NA
j_call: TRBJ2-5
cdr3_aa: CASSLGSIGKETQYF
cdr3_nt: TGTGCCAGCAGCCTAGGTAGCATAGGAAAAGAGACCCAGTACTTC

cdr3_length: 12
d_call: NA
v_call: TRBV29-1
clone_size: NA
j_call: TRBJ2-1
cdr3_aa: CSVEGPGDEQFF
cdr3_nt: TGCAGCGTTGAGGGGCCCGGGGATGAGCAGTTCTTC

cdr3_length: 15
d_call: NA
v_call: TRBV19
clone_size: NA
j_call: TRBJ1-4
cdr3_aa: CASSIGRGWIEKLFF
cdr3_nt: TGTGCCAGTAGTATAGGTCGGGGTTGGATTGAAAAACTGTTTTTT

cdr3_length: 15
d_call: NA
v_call: TRBV5-5
clone_size: NA
j_call: TRBJ1-5
cdr3_aa: CASSSDSSKRQPQHF
cdr3_nt: TGTGCCAGCAGCTCTGACAGCAGTAAACGCCAGCCCCAGCATTTT

cdr3_length: 16
d_call: NA
v_call: TRBV4-1
clone_size: NA
j_call: TRBJ1-6
cdr3_aa: CASSQEPQVYNSPLHF
cdr3_nt: TGCGCCAGCAGCCAAGAGCCACAGGTTTATAATTCACCCCTCCACTTT

cdr3_length: 13
d_call: TRBD2
v_call: TRBV5-1
clone_size: NA
j_call: TRBJ2-1
cdr3_aa: CASGSGGPEEQFF
cdr3_nt: TGCGCCAGCGGTTCGGGAGGGCCGGAAGAGCAGTTCTTC

cdr3_length: 15
d_call: NA
v_call: TRBV11-2
clone_size: NA
j_call: TRBJ2-3
cdr3_aa: CASSLRAGAPDTQYF
cdr3_nt: TGTGCCAGCAGCTTAAGGGCGGGGGCCCCAGATACGCAGTATTTT

cdr3_length: 14
d_call: NA
v_call: TRBV6-5
clone_size: NA
j_call: TRBJ1-1
cdr3_aa: CASSYSAGNTEAFF
cdr3_nt: TGTGCCAGCAGTTACTCGGCGGGGAACACTGAAGCTTTCTTT

cdr3_length: 11
d_call: NA
v_call: TRBV6-1
clone_size: NA
j_call: TRBJ2-3
cdr3_aa: CATGHGDTQYF
cdr3_nt: TGTGCCACTGGTCATGGAGATACGCAGTATTTT

cdr3_length: 15
d_call: NA
v_call: TRBV7-6
clone_size: NA
j_call: TRBJ1-5
cdr3_aa: CASSPDGNSNQPQHF
cdr3_nt: TGTGCCAGCAGCCCCGACGGTAATAGCAATCAGCCCCAGCATTTT

cdr3_length: 17
d_call: TRBD2
v_call: TRBV11-2
clone_size: NA
j_call: TRBJ2-1
cdr3_aa: CASSGGVAGGSYNEQFF
cdr3_nt: TGTGCCAGCAGCGGTGGGGTAGCGGGGGGGAGCTACAATGAGCAGTTCTTC

cdr3_length: 14
d_call: NA
v_call: TRBV29-1
clone_size: NA
j_call: TRBJ1-4
cdr3_aa: CSARTVLGVGKLFF
cdr3_nt: TGCAGCGCCCGGACAGTCCTGGGGGTGGGAAAACTGTTTTTT

cdr3_length: 16
d_call: NA
v_call: TRBV28
clone_size: NA
j_call: TRBJ1-2
cdr3_aa: CASSLSPTVANYGYTF
cdr3_nt: TGTGCCAGCAGTTTATCCCCGACGGTGGCAAACTATGGCTACACCTTC

cdr3_length: 14
d_call: NA
v_call: TRBV5-1
clone_size: few
j_call: TRBJ1-1
cdr3_aa: CASSLARENTEAFF
cdr3_nt: TGCGCCAGCAGCTTGGCCAGAGAGAACACTGAAGCTTTCTTT

cdr3_length: 14
d_call: TRBD1
v_call: TRBV19
clone_size: NA
j_call: TRBJ1-1
cdr3_aa: CASSRQGGWAEAFF
cdr3_nt: TGTGCCAGTAGTCGACAGGGGGGGTGGGCTGAAGCTTTCTTT

cdr3_length: 16
d_call: NA
v_call: TRBV6-5
clone_size: NA
j_call: TRBJ1-1
cdr3_aa: CASSYGGGGRDTEAFF
cdr3_nt: TGTGCCAGCAGTTACGGCGGCGGGGGTCGGGACACTGAAGCTTTCTTT

cdr3_length: 14
d_call: NA
v_call: TRBV19
clone_size: NA
j_call: TRBJ1-2
cdr3_aa: CASSPAPPAYGYTF
cdr3_nt: TGTGCCAGTAGCCCTGCCCCTCCGGCCTATGGCTACACCTTC

cdr3_length: 15
d_call: NA
v_call: TRBV14
clone_size: NA
j_call: TRBJ2-3
cdr3_aa: CASSQRWIMADTQYF
cdr3_nt: TGTGCCAGCAGCCAACGATGGATAATGGCAGATACGCAGTATTTT

cdr3_length: 14
d_call: NA
v_call: TRBV2
clone_size: few
j_call: TRBJ1-3
cdr3_aa: CASSRDTAGNTIYF
cdr3_nt: TGTGCCAGCTCGCGGGACACTGCTGGAAACACCATATATTTT

cdr3_length: 12
d_call: NA
v_call: TRBV7-9
clone_size: NA
j_call: TRBJ1-5
cdr3_aa: CASSLGFQPQHF
cdr3_nt: TGTGCCAGCAGCTTGGGTTTTCAGCCCCAGCATTTT

cdr3_length: 15
d_call: NA
v_call: TRBV21-1
clone_size: NA
j_call: TRBJ2-1
cdr3_aa: CASSKVGGHYNEQFF
cdr3_nt: TGTGCCAGCAGCAAAGTCGGGGGACACTACAATGAGCAGTTCTTC

cdr3_length: 15
d_call: NA
v_call: TRBV5-4
clone_size: NA
j_call: TRBJ1-6
cdr3_aa: CASSSGSGYNSPLHF
cdr3_nt: TGTGCCAGCAGCTCGGGCTCCGGGTATAATTCACCCCTCCACTTT

cdr3_length: 15
d_call: NA
v_call: TRBV7-7
clone_size: NA
j_call: TRBJ2-5
cdr3_aa: CASSLVGPKGETQYF
cdr3_nt: TGTGCTAGCAGCTTAGTGGGTCCCAAGGGGGAGACCCAGTACTTC

cdr3_length: 16
d_call: NA
v_call: TRBV19
clone_size: NA
j_call: TRBJ2-2
cdr3_aa: CASSSNRAGDTGELFF
cdr3_nt: TGTGCCAGTAGTTCCAACAGGGCTGGGGACACCGGGGAGCTGTTTTTT

cdr3_length: 14
d_call: NA
v_call: TRBV7-9
clone_size: NA
j_call: TRBJ1-5
cdr3_aa: CASSLGDSNQPQHF
cdr3_nt: TGTGCCAGCAGCTTAGGGGACAGCAATCAGCCCCAGCATTTT

cdr3_length: 15
d_call: NA
v_call: TRBV9
clone_size: NA
j_call: TRBJ1-6
cdr3_aa: CASSVTGFLNSPLHF
cdr3_nt: TGTGCCAGCAGCGTTACCGGGTTCCTGAATTCACCCCTCCACTTT

cdr3_length: 14
d_call: NA
v_call: TRBV5-1
clone_size: once
j_call: TRBJ1-1
cdr3_aa: CASSEMGGQTEAFF
cdr3_nt: TGCGCCAGCAGCGAAATGGGAGGGCAGACTGAAGCTTTCTTT

cdr3_length: 14
d_call: NA
v_call: TRBV7-9
clone_size: few
j_call: TRBJ2-7
cdr3_aa: CASSPLEVIYEQYF
cdr3_nt: TGTGCCAGCAGCCCCCTGGAGGTAATCTACGAGCAGTACTTC

cdr3_length: 15
d_call: TRBD2
v_call: TRBV5-1
clone_size: NA
j_call: TRBJ2-1
cdr3_aa: CASSPRTSGRNEQFF
cdr3_nt: TGCGCCAGCAGCCCGCGGACTAGCGGGAGGAATGAGCAGTTCTTC

cdr3_length: 13
d_call: NA
v_call: TRBV27
clone_size: NA
j_call: TRBJ1-4
cdr3_aa: CASSPGDDEKLFF
cdr3_nt: TGTGCCAGCAGCCCCGGGGACGATGAAAAACTGTTTTTT

cdr3_length: 12
d_call: NA
v_call: TRBV2
clone_size: NA
j_call: TRBJ1-1
cdr3_aa: CASGERNTEAFF
cdr3_nt: TGTGCCAGCGGGGAGAGAAACACTGAAGCTTTCTTT

cdr3_length: 13
d_call: NA
v_call: TRBV15
clone_size: NA
j_call: TRBJ2-3
cdr3_aa: CATSRDLPDTQYF
cdr3_nt: TGTGCCACCAGCAGAGACCTCCCAGATACGCAGTATTTT

cdr3_length: 16
d_call: NA
v_call: TRBV19
clone_size: once
j_call: TRBJ1-3
cdr3_aa: CASSPPGRKTGNTIYF
cdr3_nt: TGTGCCAGTAGCCCCCCCGGGCGGAAAACTGGAAACACCATATATTTT

cdr3_length: 13
d_call: NA
v_call: TRBV6-1
clone_size: NA
j_call: TRBJ2-5
cdr3_aa: CASSVDRGETQYF
cdr3_nt: TGTGCCAGCAGTGTTGACAGAGGAGAGACCCAGTACTTC

cdr3_length: 17
d_call: TRBD1
v_call: TRBV5-1
clone_size: NA
j_call: TRBJ1-2
cdr3_aa: CASSLTGGNWDRYGYTF
cdr3_nt: TGCGCCAGCAGCTTAACAGGGGGCAATTGGGACAGGTATGGCTACACCTTC

cdr3_length: 13
d_call: NA
v_call: TRBV30
clone_size: NA
j_call: TRBJ1-6
cdr3_aa: CASRDWEFSPLHF
cdr3_nt: TGTGCCTCGAGGGACTGGGAGTTTTCACCCCTCCACTTT